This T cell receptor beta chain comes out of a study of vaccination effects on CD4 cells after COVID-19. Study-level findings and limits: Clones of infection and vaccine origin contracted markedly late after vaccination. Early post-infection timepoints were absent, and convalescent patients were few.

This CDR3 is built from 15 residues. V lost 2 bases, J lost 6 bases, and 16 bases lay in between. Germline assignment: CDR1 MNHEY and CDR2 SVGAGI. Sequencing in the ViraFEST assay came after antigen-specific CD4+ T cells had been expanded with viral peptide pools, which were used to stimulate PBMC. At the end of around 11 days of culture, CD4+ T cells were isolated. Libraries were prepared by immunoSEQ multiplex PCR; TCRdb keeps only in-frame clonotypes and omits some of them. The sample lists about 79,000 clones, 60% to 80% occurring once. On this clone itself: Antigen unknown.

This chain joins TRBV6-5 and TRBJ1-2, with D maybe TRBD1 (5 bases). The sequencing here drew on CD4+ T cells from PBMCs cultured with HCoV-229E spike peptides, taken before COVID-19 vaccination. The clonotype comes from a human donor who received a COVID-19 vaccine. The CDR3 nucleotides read TGTGCCAGCAGTTACGGGGACCGACCTTCTAATGGCTACACCTTC. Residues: CASSYGDRPSNGYTF.